This TCR beta chain originates from a study of Tregs in tolerant kidney transplant recipients. A note on this clone: From the germline J gene comes the end of the CDR3, since the read stops 3 residues before it.

The nonmyeloablative bone marrow transplants came from related graft donors, with transient mixed chimerism. Unstimulated Tregs (CD4+CD25+CD127-) and CD4+CD25- non-Tregs were sorted from PBMCs. Produced via immunoSEQ multiplex PCR; TCRdb's table is partial and in-frame only. Its clone listing holds about 11,000 clones. Trimming at V came to 3 bases and at J to 4 bases, leaving 2 bases not matched to a gene. CDR3 length: 13 residues. Looked up from germline, CDR1 is LNHDA and CDR2 is SQIVND (reference sequence). The V call is TRBV19, the J call TRBJ2-7, with 8 bases fitting TRBD2. The source is a human patient who received a combined kidney and bone marrow transplant. A share of the T cells may be of graft donor origin. The sample was CD8+ T cells from blood (PBMCs), taken 24 months after the transplant. The covered CDR3 bases are TGTGCCAGTAGTATCGGGGGGGGTTACGAG. Its protein product is CASSIGGGYE. From start to end, the CDR3 is CASSIGGGYEQYF.